One and the same sample provided the 6 T cell receptor beta chains below, sequenced in a study of blood T cell repertoires in COVID-19. Sequencing used immunoSEQ multiplex PCR; TCRdb keeps in-frame clones, though not all of them. The repertoire consists of 300,000 to 400,000 clones, with roughly 91% occurring once and the leading ten covering 1.2%. Sequences were obtained from PBMCs or T cells enriched from blood (not recorded which). All receptors come from a woman younger than 30 who had recovered from COVID-19.

The chain uses TRBV11-3 and TRBJ1-1, with 7 bases matching TRBD1. Looked up from germline, CDR1 is SGHNT and CDR2 is YENEEA. This CDR3 contains 15 residues. V dropped 2 bases and J dropped 0; count of bases not matched to a gene: 3. Here the CDR3 reads CASSLRGQLNTEAFF. The CDR3 DNA reads as TGTGCCAGCAGCTTAAGGGGGCAGTTGAACACTGAAGCTTTCTTT.

The V and J genes are TRBV3-1 (or the pseudogene TRBV3-2) and TRBJ2-5; 11 bases align to TRBD2. The germline gives CDR1 LGHDT, CDR2 YNNKEL (reference sequence). CDR3 length: 14 residues. The V gene end was trimmed by 3 bases and the J gene end by 9 bases; junction bases not matched to a gene: 6. CDR3 DNA sequence: TGTGCCAGCAGCCACCTAGCGGGGGGCGAGGCCCAGTACTTC. This gives the protein CASSHLAGGEAQYF.

The chain joins TRBV20-1 to TRBJ1-6, with unresolved D. The CDR3 sequence is 15 residues long. The ends were cut back, 3 bases at V and 5 bases at J, with 14 bases in the middle. Per the germline V gene, CDR1 is DFQATT and CDR2 is SNEGSKA (reference sequence). The CDR3 DNA reads TGCAGTGCTAGTCCCACGACGGGGAATAATTCACCCCTCCACTTT. It translates to CSASPTTGNNSPLHF.

This clone has just one count. The chain employs TRBV19 and TRBJ1-1; D is undetermined. V was trimmed by 5 bases and J by 4 bases, leaving 11 bases between them. The germline gives CDR1 LNHDA, CDR2 SQIVND (reference sequence). This CDR3 contains 13 residues. This chain's CDR3 is CASSSLRGTEAFF. CDR3 nucleotides: TGTGCCAGTAGTTCATTAAGAGGCACTGAAGCTTTCTTT.

This clone was picked up one time. This chain connects TRBV2 to TRBJ1-2; TRBD1 aligns across 9 bases. The CDR3 is made up of 12 amino acids. V shed 5 bases, J shed 13 bases, and the junction held 8 bases outside the gene matches. CDR1 SNHLY and CDR2 FYNNEI come from the germline V gene. The CDR3 DNA follows: TGTGCCAGCAGTCTATCCGGGACAGGGATCACCTTC. Protein product: CASSLSGTGITF. Drawing the rest from reference TRBV2 and TRBJ1-2, the complete variable domain is EPEVTQTPSHQVTQMGQEVILRCVPISNHLYFYWYRQILGQKVEFLVSFYNNEISEKSEIFDDQFSVERPDGSNFTLKIRSTKLEDSAMYFCASSLSGTGITFGSGTRLTVV.

In its sample, this clone was seen once. V usage is TRBV7-3 and J usage is TRBJ2-5; possibly TRBD2 for D (6 bases). V lost 6 bases and J 5 bases, leaving 19 bases between the germline ends. Germline lookup yields CDR1 SGHTA and CDR2 FQGTGA. The CDR3 extends over 15 amino acids. DNA of the CDR3: TGTGCCAGCAGTTTCGGGACGTCTGGAGGGGAGACCCAGTACTTC. Translated: CASSFGTSGGETQYF.